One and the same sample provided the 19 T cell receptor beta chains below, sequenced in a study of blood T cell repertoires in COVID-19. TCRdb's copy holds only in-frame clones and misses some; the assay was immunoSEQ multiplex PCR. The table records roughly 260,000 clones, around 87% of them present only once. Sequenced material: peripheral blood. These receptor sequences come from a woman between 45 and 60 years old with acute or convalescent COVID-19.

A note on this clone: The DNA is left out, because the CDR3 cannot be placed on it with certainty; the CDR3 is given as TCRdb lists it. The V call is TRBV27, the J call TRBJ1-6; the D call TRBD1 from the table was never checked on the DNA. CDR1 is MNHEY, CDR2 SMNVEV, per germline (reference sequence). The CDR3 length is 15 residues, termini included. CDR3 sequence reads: CASSSSAVLGAALHF.

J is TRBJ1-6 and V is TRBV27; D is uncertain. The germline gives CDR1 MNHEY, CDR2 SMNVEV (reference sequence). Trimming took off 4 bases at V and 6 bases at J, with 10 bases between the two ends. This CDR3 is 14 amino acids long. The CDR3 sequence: CASSSGNSNSPLHF. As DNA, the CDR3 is TGTGCCAGCAGTTCCGGGAATTCTAATTCACCCCTCCACTTT.

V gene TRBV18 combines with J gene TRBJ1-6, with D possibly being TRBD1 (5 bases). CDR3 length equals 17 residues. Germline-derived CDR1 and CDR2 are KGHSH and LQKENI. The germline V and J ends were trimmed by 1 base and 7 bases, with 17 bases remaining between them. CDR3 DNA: TGTGCCAGCTCACCACAGGGACTTATAAATCGGAATTCACCCCTCCACTTT. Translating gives CASSPQGLINRNSPLHF.

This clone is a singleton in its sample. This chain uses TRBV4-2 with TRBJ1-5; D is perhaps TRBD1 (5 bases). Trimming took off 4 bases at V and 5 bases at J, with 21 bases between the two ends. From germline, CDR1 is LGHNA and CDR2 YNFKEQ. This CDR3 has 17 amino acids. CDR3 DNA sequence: TGTGCCAGCAGCCCCAGACAGAACGCACTCCCCGATCAGCCCCAGCATTTT. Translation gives CASSPRQNALPDQPQHF.

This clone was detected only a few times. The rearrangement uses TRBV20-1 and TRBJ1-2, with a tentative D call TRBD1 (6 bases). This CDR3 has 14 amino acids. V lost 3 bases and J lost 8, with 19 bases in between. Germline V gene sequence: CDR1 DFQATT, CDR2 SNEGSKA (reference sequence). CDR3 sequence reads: CSASYPPERGGYTF. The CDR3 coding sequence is TGCAGTGCTAGTTACCCACCCGAGAGGGGGGGCTACACCTTC.

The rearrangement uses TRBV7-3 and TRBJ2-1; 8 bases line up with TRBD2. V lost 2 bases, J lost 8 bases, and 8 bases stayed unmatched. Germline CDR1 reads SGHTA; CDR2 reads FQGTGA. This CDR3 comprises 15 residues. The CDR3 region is CASSLLREGGYEQFF. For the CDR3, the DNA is TGTGCCAGCAGCTTACTCCGGGAGGGAGGATATGAGCAGTTCTTC.

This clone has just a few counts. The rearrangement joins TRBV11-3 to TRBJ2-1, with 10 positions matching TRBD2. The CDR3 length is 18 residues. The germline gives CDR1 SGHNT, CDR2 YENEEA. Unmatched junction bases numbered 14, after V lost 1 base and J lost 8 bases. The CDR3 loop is CASSLGDPIAGGWDEQFF. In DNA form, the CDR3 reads TGTGCCAGCAGCTTAGGTGACCCCATAGCGGGAGGTTGGGATGAGCAGTTCTTC. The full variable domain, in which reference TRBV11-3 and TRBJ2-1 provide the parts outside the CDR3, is EAGVVQSPRYKIIEKKQPVAFWCNPISGHNTLYWYLQNLGQGPELLIRYENEEAVDDSQLPKDRFSAERLKGVDSTLKIQPAELGDSAVYLCASSLGDPIAGGWDEQFFGPGTRLTVL.

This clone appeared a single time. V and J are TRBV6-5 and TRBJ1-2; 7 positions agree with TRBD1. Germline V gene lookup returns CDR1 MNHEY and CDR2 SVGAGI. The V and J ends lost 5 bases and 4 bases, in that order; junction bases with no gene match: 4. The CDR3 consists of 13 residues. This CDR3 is CASSLTGAYGYTF. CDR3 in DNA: TGTGCCAGCAGTCTAACAGGGGCCTATGGCTACACCTTC.

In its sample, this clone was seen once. This chain's CDR3 is CASSFQEGLGGREQYF. The CDR3 DNA reads as TGTGCCAGCAGCTTTCAGGAGGGACTAGGAGGTCGCGAGCAGTACTTC. The rearrangement joins TRBV5-4 to TRBJ2-7, with TRBD2 identical over 8 bases. This CDR3 comprises 16 residues. Trimming removed 2 bases from V and 6 bases from J; junction bases left unmatched: 13. Germline V lookup: CDR1 SGHNT, CDR2 YYREEE (reference sequence).

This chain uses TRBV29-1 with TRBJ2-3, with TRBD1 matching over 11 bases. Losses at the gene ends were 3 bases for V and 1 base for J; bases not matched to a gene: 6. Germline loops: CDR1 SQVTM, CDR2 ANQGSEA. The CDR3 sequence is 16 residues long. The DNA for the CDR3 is TGCAGCGTTGACTGGACAGGGGGCTTGGGCACAGATACGCAGTATTTT. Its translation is CSVDWTGGLGTDTQYF.

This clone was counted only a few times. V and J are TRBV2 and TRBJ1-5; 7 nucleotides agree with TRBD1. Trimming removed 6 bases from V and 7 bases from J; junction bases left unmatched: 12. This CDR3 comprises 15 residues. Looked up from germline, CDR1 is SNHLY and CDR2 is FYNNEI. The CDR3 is CASRQGTSWEQPQHF. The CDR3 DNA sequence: TGTGCCAGCAGACAGGGGACATCCTGGGAGCAGCCCCAGCATTTT.

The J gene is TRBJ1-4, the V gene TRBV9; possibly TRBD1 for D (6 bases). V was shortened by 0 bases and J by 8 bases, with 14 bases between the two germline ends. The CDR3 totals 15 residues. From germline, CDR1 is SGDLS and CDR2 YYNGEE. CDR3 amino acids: CASSVAGWTEEKLFF. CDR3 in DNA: TGTGCCAGCAGCGTAGCAGGGTGGACAGAAGAAAAACTGTTTTTT.

This chain's CDR3 is CASSQPGANTEAFF. As DNA, the CDR3 is TGTGCCAGCAGCCAACCAGGGGCGAACACTGAAGCTTTCTTT. The rearrangement links TRBV14 to TRBJ1-1; a possible D gene is TRBD1 (6 bases). V gave up 2 bases and J gave up 1 base, with 8 bases separating them. Germline V gene data show CDR1 as SGHDN and CDR2 as FVKESK. The CDR3 runs 14 residues.

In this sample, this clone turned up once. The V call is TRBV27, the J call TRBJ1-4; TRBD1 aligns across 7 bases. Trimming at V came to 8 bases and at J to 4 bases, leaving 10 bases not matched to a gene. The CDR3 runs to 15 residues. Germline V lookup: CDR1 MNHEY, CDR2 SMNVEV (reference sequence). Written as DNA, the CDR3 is TGTGCCAGCGGAATCAGACAGGGTAATAATGAAAAACTGTTTTTT. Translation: CASGIRQGNNEKLFF.

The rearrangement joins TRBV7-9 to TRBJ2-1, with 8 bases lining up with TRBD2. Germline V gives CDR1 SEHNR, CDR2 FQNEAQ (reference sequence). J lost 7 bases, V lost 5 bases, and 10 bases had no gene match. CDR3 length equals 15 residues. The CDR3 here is CASSQGAGVMNEQFF. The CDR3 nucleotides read TGTGCCAGCAGCCAAGGAGCGGGAGTGATGAATGAGCAGTTCTTC.

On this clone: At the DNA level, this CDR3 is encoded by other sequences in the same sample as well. CDR3 amino acids: CATSDPTSGSTDTQYF. The DNA of the CDR3 is TGTGCCACCAGTGATCCGACTAGCGGGAGCACAGATACGCAGTATTTT. V gene TRBV24-1 combines with J gene TRBJ2-3, with 10 bases aligning to TRBD2. CDR3 length equals 16 residues. Germline V gene lookup returns CDR1 KGHDR and CDR2 SFDVKD. V trimming: 3 bases; J trimming: 0 bases; junction bases outside the gene matches: 2.

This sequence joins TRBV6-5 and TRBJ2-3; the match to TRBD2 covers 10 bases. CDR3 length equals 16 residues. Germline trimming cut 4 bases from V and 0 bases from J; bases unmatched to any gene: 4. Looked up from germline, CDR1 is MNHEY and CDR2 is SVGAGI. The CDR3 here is CASSSGLAVSTDTQYF. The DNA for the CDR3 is TGTGCCAGCAGTTCCGGACTAGCGGTCAGCACAGATACGCAGTATTTT.

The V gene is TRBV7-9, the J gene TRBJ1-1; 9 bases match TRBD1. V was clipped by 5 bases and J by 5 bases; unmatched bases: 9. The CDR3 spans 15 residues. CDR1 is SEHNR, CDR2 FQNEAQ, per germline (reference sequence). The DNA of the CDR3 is TGTGCCAGCAGCGCATTTACAGGGGGCTGGACTGAAGCTTTCTTT. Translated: CASSAFTGGWTEAFF.

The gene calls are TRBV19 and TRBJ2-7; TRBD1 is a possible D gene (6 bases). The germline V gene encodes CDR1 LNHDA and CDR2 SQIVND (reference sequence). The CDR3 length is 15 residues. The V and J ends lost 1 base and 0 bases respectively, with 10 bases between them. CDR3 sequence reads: CASSIATGSSYEQYF. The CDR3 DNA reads TGTGCCAGTAGTATAGCAACAGGGAGCTCCTACGAGCAGTACTTC.